The source of this T cell receptor beta chain is a study of sequential checkpoint blockade in melanoma. This clone was recorded a few times. Its antigen is not identified. This CDR3 has 13 residues. Per germline, CDR1 MNHGY and CDR2 SAAAGT. V lost 2 bases, J lost 8 bases, and 12 bases lay in between. General study results and limits: In arm A, pretreatment tumor clonality was associated with response.

Treatment specified: randomized to nivolumab then ipilimumab (arm A) or the reverse (arm B). None of the patients previously received DNA-damaging chemotherapy. Sequencing was performed with immunoSEQ multiplex PCR; in TCRdb, only in-frame clones are kept and a portion is missing. The table shows roughly 9,200 clones, with more than 20% occurring only once. The TCR originated in a human donor with melanoma. V usage is TRBV6-8 and J usage is TRBJ1-2; maybe TRBD1 (6 bases). Sequences were derived from tumor tissue (inferred from file names), sampled from a patient given nivolumab and ipilimumab in sequence. The CDR3 reads CASSYHREEGYTF. For the CDR3, the DNA is TGTGCCAGCAGTTACCACAGGGAGGAAGGCTACACCTTC.